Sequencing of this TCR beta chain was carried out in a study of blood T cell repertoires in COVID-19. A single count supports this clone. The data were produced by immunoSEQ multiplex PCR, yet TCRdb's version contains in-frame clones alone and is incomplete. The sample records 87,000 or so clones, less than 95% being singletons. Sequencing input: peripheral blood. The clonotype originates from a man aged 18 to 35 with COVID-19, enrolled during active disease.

The CDR3 DNA reads as TGTGCCAGCAGGTATGGGTTCGAGGTCGACGAGCAGTACTTC. Translation: CASRYGFEVDEQYF. This sequence joins TRBV6-6 and TRBJ2-7; no clear D gene. V lost 6 bases and J 5 bases, leaving 17 bases between the germline ends. Germline V gives CDR1 MNHNY, CDR2 SVGAGI (reference sequence). The CDR3 has 14 residues.